The clone carrying this T cell receptor beta chain was seen ten or more times. What it binds is unknown. The data were taken from a study of response to subunit inactivated influenza vaccine. TCRdb analysed the RT-PCR reads with MiXCR anew, one entry per CDR3 protein. The profile shows about 190,000 distinct CDR3 sequences, 14% of them singletons. Study observations and caveats: Few new T cells, the authors suggested, are recruited by each seasonal influenza vaccination.

With V trimmed by 2 bases and J by 0 bases, 2 bases remained unmatched. Germline V CDR1 and CDR2: SGHDN, FVKESK. The length of the CDR3 is 15 residues. The chain links TRBV14 to TRBJ2-3; 7 nucleotides line up with TRBD1. The sequence was obtained from a man aged 45-65 years who received an inactivated influenza vaccine. Sequencing used CD8+ T cells sorted from PBMCs, obtained more than 4 days after vaccination. The CDR3 DNA sequence: TGTGCCAGCAGCCAATGGGACAGAAGCACAGATACGCAGTATTTT. Translated: CASSQWDRSTDTQYF.